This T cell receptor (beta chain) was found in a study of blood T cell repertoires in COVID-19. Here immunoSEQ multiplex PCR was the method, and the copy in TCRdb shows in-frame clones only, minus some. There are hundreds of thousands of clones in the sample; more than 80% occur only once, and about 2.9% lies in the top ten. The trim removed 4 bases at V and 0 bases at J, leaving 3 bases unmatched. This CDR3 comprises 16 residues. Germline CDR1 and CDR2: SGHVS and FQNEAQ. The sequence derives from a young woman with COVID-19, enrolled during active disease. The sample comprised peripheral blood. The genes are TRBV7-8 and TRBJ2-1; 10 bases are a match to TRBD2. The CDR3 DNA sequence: TGTGCCAGCAGCTCTAGCGGGAGCCCCTCCTACAATGAGCAGTTCTTC. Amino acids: CASSSSGSPSYNEQFF.